The source of this T cell receptor (beta chain) is a study of T cell responses to AZD1222 COVID-19 vaccine. Trimming removed 6 bases from V and 4 bases from J; junction bases left unmatched: 6. The CDR3 sequence is 14 residues long. From germline, CDR1 is SNHLY and CDR2 FYNNEI. The study's findings and limits: With dominance at 160-218 and 743-854, vaccine-associated CD4 TCRs spanned spike. Donors were largely white British and mainly female; clonal diversity was possibly underestimated.

Here immunoSEQ multiplex PCR was the method, and the copy in TCRdb shows in-frame clones only, minus some. The sample has some 69,000 clones; over 75% are singletons. On this clone: The antigen remains unidentified.

The genes are TRBV2 and TRBJ2-5, with TRBD2 identical over 9 bases. Material: peripheral blood, obtained on day 0 of AZD1222 vaccination. This receptor was taken from an adult in good health. The CDR3 DNA follows: TGTGCCAGCAGCCCCGGGACTAGCTCAGAGACCCAGTACTTC. Translating gives CASSPGTSSETQYF.